What follows describes a single TCR beta chain. The CDR3 covers 15 residues. V was trimmed by 4 bases and J by 3 bases, leaving 18 bases between them. Germline CDR1 and CDR2: SQVTM and ANQGSEA. This specimen belongs to a study of shared T cell receptors in the human thymus. Method: immunoSEQ multiplex PCR; TCRdb's copy keeps in-frame clones and lacks some. This sample carries hundreds of thousands of clones, approximately 95% of them seen once, and the ten largest clones take roughly 0.02%. This rearrangement joins TRBV29-1 to TRBJ2-5; possibly TRBD1 for D (5 bases). This receptor was taken from a human donor. Material: thymocytes. The CDR3 region has the DNA TGCAGCGTTGGTTCAATAACAGGCTCTGAAGAGACCCAGTACTTC. It codes for CSVGSITGSEETQYF.